Sequencing of this TCR beta chain was carried out in a study of shared clonotypes between healthy human individuals. Study-wide findings and caveats: Roughly 5% of naive CD4 clonotypes were common to a few donors.

To note about this clone: Its antigen is as yet unknown.

The V segment lost 5 bases and the J segment 5 bases; nucleotides outside the gene matches: 9. Germline V lookup: CDR1 SGHTA, CDR2 FQGNSA. CDR3 length: 15 amino acids. Every immunoSEQ plate was one replicate of a subset's evenly spread DNA. Data came from immunoSEQ multiplex PCR; TCRdb stores just in-frame clones and leaves some out. The data show roughly 2,300,000 clones, with roughly 90% seen just once and 0.37% held by the top ten. Donors had no recently reported acute infections or vaccinations and were HIV-negative. There were only Caucasian adults among the donors, and all lived in Nashville, Tennessee.

The TCR was taken from a man aged 18 to 30 in good health. Some clones in this sample may be carry-over from other donors' samples. The material sequenced was naive CD4+ T cells from PBMCs. Subset reported: CD45RA+ positively selected. The chain uses TRBV7-2 and TRBJ1-5; TRBD1 agrees at 7 bases. The CDR3 sequence is CASSVETGWDQPQHF. The CDR3 DNA sequence: TGTGCCAGCAGCGTAGAGACAGGGTGGGATCAGCCCCAGCATTTT.